This T cell receptor beta chain stems from a study of radiotherapy plus CTLA-4 blockade in lung cancer. Chemo-refractory metastatic non-small-cell lung cancer patients received focal radiation with ipilimumab CTLA-4 blockade. The repertoire was sequenced with immunoSEQ multiplex PCR; TCRdb's copy has only in-frame clones and lacks some. The sample lists about 99,000 clones; around nine tenths were seen once. This TCR came from a human donor with non-small cell lung cancer that progressed on radiotherapy plus ipilimumab. The sequenced sample was peripheral blood, obtained from a patient treated with radiotherapy plus ipilimumab.

The chain's CDR3 is CASRPRNTDTQYF. The CDR3, as DNA: TGTGCCAGCAGGCCTCGAAACACAGATACGCAGTATTTT. The rearrangement uses TRBV5-5 and TRBJ2-3; unclear D gene. Per germline, CDR1 SGHKS and CDR2 YYEKEE (reference sequence). This CDR3 is built from 13 residues. V was cut by 5 bases and J by 2 bases, with 9 bases left in between.